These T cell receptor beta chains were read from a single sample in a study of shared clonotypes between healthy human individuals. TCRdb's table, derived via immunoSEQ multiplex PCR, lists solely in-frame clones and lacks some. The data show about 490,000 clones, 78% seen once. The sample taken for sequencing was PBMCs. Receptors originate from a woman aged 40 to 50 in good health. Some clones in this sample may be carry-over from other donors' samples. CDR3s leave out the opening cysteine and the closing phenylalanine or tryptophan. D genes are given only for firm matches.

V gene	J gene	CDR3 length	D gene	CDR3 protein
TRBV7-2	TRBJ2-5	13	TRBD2	ASSLGVAGVETQY
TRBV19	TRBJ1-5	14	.	ASSIGGGSGNQPQH
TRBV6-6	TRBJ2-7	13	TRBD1	ASSYGTGSSYEQY
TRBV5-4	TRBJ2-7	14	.	ASSPQGYSSIETQH
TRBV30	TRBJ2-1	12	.	AWSVRHSYNEQF
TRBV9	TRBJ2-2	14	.	ASSPLIDSNTGELF
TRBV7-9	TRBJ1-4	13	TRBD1	ASSSQGQGIEKLF
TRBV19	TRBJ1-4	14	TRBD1	ASSMGQLATNEKLF
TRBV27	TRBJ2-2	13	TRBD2	ASSTSGSSSGELF
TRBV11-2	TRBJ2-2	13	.	ASSLGNSYTGELF
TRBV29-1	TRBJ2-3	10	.	SVDPSTDTQY
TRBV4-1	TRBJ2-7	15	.	ASSQGYKGPISYEQY
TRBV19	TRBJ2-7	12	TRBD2	ASSRSGRASEQY
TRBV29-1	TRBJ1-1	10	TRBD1	SVGDRNTEAF
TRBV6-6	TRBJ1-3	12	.	ASSMGGGRNTIY
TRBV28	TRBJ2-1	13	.	ASSLGAVTYNEQF
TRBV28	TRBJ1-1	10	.	ASSLAAGGAF
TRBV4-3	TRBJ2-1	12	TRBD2	ASSQDRLANEQF
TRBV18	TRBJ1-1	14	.	ASSPITQTDGAEAF
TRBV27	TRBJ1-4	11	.	ASSLLGSEKLF
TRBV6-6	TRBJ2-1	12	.	ASRPRGEDNEQF
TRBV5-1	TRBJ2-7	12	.	ASSLARGSREQY
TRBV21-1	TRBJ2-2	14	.	ASSNRASGAPGELF
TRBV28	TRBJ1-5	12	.	ASRAPGRNQPQH
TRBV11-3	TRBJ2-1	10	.	ASSSGQHEQF
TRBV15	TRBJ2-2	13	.	ATSRDLGGAGELF
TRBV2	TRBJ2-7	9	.	ASRWELEQY
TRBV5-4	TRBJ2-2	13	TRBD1	ASRSGGAVTGELF
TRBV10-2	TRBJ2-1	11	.	ASRPSDYNEQF
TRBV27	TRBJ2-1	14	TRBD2	ASSGRLAGEANEQF
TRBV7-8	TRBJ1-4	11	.	ASSKQGNEKLF
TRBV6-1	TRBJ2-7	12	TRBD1	ASSPRQGAGEQY
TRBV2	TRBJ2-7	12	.	ASSAPRGLYEQY
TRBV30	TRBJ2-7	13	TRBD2	AWSIGTSGIWEQY
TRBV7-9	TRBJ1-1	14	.	ASSLALAGTNTEAF
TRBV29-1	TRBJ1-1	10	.	SVGGGYTEAF
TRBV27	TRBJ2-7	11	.	ASSLVDHGEQY
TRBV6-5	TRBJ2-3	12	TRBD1	ASSQGQQGDTQY
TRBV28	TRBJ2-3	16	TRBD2	ASSLQGTSGRSTDTQY
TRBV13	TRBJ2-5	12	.	ASSLAGYQETQY
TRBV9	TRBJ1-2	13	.	ASSPGGATNYGYT
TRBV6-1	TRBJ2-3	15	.	ASSVTTGTGSTDTQY
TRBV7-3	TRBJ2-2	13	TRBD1	ASSSKTGESGELF
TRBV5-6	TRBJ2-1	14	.	ASSLNVGADYNEQF
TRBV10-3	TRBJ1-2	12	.	AISAEGYNYGYT
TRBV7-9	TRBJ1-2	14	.	ASSAEYRSWVYGYT
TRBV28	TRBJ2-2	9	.	ATRTPGELF
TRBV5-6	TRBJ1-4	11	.	ASSLVPNEKLF
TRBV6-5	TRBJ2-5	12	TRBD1	ASTQGQGIETQY
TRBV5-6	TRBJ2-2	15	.	ASSLVAGGRDTGELF
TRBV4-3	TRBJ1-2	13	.	ASSKGLGVGYGYT
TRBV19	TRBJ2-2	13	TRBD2	ASSLSAGGTGELF
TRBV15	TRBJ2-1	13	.	ATSPRTGDYNEQF
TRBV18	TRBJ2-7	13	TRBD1	ASSPRDSSRDEQY
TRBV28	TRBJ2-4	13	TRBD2	ASSQSGGSKNIQY
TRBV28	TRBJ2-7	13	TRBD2	ASGSAGTSEYEQY
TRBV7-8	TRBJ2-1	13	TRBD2	ATAKTGGVYNEQF
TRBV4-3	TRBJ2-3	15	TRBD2	ASSQEPLAGGTDTQY